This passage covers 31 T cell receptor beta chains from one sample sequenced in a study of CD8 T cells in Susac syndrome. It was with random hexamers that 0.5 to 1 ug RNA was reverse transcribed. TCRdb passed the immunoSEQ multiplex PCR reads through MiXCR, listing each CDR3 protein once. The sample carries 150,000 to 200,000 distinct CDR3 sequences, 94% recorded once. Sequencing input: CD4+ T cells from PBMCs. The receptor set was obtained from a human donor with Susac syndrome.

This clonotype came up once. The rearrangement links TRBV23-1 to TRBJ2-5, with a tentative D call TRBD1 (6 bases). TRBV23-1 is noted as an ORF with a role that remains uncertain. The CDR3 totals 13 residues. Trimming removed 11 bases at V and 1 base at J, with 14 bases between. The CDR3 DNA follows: TGCGCCCCCCAGGGGAAGTTCCAAGAGACCCAGTACTTC. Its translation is CAPQGKFQETQYF.

The CDR3, as DNA: TGTGCCAGCAGCTACACGTCAAACACTGAAGCTTTCTTT. Protein product: CASSYTSNTEAFF. The chain carries TRBV7-8 and TRBJ1-1, with D uncertain. Trimming removed 4 bases from V and 2 bases from J, with 8 bases in between. The CDR3 is 13 amino acids. Germline V gene sequence: CDR1 SGHVS, CDR2 FQNEAQ.

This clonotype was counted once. The CDR3 reads CASSESKTSGGDTQYF. CDR3 DNA: TGTGCCAGCAGTGAATCCAAGACTAGCGGAGGAGATACGCAGTATTTT. The chain has TRBV25-1 and TRBJ2-3, with 9 bases lining up with TRBD2. Germline trimming cut 1 base from V and 5 bases from J; bases unmatched to any gene: 7. This CDR3 region has 16 residues. The germline V gene encodes CDR1 MGHDK and CDR2 SYGVNS.

CDR3 residues: CASSPPGGRTEAFF. The CDR3 DNA sequence: TGTGCCAGCAGCCCCCCAGGGGGCAGGACTGAAGCTTTCTTT. The rearrangement links TRBV2 to TRBJ1-1; TRBD1 agrees at 8 bases. In germline, CDR1 is SNHLY, CDR2 FYNNEI. There are 14 residues in the CDR3. Germline trimming cut 6 bases from V and 5 bases from J; bases unmatched to any gene: 8.

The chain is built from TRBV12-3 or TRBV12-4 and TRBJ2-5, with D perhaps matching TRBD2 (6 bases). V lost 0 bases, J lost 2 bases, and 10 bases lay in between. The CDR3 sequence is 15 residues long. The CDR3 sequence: CASSLAGGRQETQYF. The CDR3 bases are TGTGCCAGCAGTTTAGCGGGGGGAAGACAAGAGACCCAGTACTTC.

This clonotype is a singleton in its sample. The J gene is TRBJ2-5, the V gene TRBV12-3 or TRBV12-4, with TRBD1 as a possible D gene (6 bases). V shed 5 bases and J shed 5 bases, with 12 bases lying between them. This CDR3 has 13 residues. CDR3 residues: CASSQAGAETQYF. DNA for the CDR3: TGTGCCAGCAGTCAGGCAGGGGCGGAGACCCAGTACTTC.

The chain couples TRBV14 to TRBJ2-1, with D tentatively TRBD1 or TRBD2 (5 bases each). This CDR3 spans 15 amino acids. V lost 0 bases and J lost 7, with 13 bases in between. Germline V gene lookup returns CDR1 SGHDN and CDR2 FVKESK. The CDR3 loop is CASSQEGRTRNEQFF. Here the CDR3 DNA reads TGTGCCAGCAGCCAAGAGGGACGGACAAGGAATGAGCAGTTCTTC.

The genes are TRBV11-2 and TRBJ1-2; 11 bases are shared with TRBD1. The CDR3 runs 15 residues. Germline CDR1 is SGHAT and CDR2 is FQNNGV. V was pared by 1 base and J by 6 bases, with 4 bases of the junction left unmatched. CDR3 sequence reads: CASSLAGTGGNGYTF. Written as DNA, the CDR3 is TGTGCCAGCAGCTTAGCCGGGACAGGGGGAAATGGCTACACCTTC.

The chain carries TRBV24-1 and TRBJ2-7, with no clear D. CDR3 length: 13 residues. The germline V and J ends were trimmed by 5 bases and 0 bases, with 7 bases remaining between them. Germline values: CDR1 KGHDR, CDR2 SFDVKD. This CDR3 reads CATSVPDSYEQYF. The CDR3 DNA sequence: TGTGCCACCAGTGTCCCTGACTCCTACGAGCAGTACTTC.

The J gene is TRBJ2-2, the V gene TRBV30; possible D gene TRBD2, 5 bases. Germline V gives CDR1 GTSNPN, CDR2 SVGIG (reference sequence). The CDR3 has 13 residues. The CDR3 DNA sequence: TGTGCTGAGGACGGGAAAAACACCGGGGAGCTGTTTTTT. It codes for CAEDGKNTGELFF.

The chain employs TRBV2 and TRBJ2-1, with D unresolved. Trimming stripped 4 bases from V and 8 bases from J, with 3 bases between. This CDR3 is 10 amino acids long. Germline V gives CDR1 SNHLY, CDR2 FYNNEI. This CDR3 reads CASSAYEQFF. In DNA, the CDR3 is TGTGCCAGCAGTGCGTATGAGCAGTTCTTC.

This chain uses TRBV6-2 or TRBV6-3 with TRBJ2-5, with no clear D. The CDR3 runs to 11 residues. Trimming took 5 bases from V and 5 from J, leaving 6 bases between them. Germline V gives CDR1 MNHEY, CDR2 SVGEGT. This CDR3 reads CASSHGETQYF. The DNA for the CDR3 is TGTGCCAGCAGTCATGGGGAGACCCAGTACTTC.

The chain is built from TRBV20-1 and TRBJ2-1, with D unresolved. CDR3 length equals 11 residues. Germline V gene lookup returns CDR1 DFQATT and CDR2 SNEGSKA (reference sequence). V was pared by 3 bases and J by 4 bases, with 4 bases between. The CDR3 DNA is TGCAGTGCTAGGAAATACAATGAGCAGTTCTTC. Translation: CSARKYNEQFF.

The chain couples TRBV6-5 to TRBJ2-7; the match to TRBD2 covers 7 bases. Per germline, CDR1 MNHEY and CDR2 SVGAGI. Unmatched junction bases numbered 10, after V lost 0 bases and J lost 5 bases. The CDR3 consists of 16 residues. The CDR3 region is CASSYSGRGGGNEQYF. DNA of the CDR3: TGTGCCAGCAGTTACTCCGGTCGGGGCGGGGGAAACGAGCAGTACTTC.

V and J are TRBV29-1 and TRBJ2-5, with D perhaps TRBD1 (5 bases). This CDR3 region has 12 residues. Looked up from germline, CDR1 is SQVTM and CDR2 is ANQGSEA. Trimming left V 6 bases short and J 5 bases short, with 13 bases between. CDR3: CSVYQGDETQYF. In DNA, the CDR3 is TGCAGCGTCTACCAGGGTGACGAGACCCAGTACTTC.

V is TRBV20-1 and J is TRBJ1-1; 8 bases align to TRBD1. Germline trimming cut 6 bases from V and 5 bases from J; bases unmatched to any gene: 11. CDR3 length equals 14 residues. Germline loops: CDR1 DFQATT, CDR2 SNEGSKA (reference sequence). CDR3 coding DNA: TGCAGTGCGGAGGGAGGGACAGGAGGGACTGAAGCTTTCTTT. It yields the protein CSAEGGTGGTEAFF.

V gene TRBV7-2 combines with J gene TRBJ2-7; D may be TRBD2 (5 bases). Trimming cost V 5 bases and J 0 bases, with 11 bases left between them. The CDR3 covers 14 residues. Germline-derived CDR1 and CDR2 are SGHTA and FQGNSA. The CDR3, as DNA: TGTGCCAGCAGCCCGACTATGACCTCCTACGAGCAGTACTTC. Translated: CASSPTMTSYEQYF.

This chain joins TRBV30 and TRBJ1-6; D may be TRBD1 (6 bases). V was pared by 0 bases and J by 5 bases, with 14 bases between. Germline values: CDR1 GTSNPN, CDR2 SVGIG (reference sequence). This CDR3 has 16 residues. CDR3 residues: CAWSVRPGQNNSPLHF. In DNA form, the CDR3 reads TGTGCCTGGAGTGTCCGACCGGGACAAAATAATTCACCCCTCCACTTT. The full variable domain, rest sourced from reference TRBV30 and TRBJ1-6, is SQTIHQWPATLVQPVGSPLSLECTVEGTSNPNLYWYRQAAGRGLQLLFYSVGIGQISSEVPQNLSASRPQDRQFILSSKKLLLSDSGFYLCAWSVRPGQNNSPLHFGNGTRLTVT.

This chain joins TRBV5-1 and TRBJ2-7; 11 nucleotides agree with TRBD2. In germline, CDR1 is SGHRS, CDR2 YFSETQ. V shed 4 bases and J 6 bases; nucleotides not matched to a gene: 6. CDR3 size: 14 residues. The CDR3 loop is CASSEGLAVGEQYF. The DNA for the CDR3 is TGCGCCAGCAGCGAGGGACTAGCGGTGGGCGAGCAGTACTTC.

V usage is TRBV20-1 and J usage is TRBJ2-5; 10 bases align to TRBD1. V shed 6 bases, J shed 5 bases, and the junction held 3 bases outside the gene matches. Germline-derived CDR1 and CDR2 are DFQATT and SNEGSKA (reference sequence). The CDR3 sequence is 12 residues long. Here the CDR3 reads CSASDRGETQYF. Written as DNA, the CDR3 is TGCAGTGCCTCGGACAGGGGGGAGACCCAGTACTTC.

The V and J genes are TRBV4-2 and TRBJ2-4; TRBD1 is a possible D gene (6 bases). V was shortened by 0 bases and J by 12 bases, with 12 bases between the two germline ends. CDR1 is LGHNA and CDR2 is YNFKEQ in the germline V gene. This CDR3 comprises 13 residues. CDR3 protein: CASSQEPRGPQYF. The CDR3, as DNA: TGTGCCAGCAGCCAAGAACCCAGGGGCCCTCAGTACTTC.

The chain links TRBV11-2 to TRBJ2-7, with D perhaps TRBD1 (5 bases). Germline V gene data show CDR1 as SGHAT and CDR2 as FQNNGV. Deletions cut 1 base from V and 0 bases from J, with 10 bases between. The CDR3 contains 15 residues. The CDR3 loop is CASSLARDGSYEQYF. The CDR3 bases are TGTGCCAGCAGCTTAGCCAGGGATGGCTCCTACGAGCAGTACTTC.

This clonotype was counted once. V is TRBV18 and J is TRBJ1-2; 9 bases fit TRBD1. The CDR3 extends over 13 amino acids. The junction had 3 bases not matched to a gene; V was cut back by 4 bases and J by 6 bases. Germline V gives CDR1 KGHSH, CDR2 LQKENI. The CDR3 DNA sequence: TGTGCCAGCTCACTCGGGACAGGGAATGGCTACACCTTC. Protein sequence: CASSLGTGNGYTF.

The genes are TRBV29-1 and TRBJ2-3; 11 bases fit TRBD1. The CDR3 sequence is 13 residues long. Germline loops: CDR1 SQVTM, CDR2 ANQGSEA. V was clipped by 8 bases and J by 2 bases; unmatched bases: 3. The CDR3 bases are TGCAGCACGGGACAGGGGGACACAGATACGCAGTATTTT. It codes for CSTGQGDTDTQYF.

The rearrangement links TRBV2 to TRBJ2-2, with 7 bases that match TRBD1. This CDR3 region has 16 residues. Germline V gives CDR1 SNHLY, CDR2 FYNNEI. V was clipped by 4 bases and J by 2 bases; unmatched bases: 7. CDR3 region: CASSASTGFNTGELFF. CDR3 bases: TGTGCCAGCAGTGCATCGACAGGGTTTAACACCGGGGAGCTGTTTTTT.

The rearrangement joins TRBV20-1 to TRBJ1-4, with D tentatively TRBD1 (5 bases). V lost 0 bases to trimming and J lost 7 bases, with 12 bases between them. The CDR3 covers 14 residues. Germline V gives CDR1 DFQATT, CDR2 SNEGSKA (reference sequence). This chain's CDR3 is CSARDQGEGEKLFF. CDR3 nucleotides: TGCAGTGCTAGAGATCAGGGAGAGGGTGAAAAACTGTTTTTT.

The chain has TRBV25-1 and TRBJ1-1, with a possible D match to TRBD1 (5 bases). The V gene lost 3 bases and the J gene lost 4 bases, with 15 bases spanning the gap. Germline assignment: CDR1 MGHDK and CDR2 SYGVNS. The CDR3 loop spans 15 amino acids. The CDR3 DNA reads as TGTGCCAGCAGTGATCGGGGGGGTTGGACCACTGAAGCTTTCTTT. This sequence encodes CASSDRGGWTTEAFF.

This chain's CDR3 is CATSDYSSTDTQYF. As DNA, the CDR3 is TGTGCCACCAGCGACTATTCAAGCACAGATACGCAGTATTTT. This sequence joins TRBV24-1 and TRBJ2-3; possible D gene TRBD2, 5 bases. Trimming cost V 7 bases and J 0 bases, with 10 bases left between them. This CDR3 has 14 amino acids. Germline loops: CDR1 KGHDR, CDR2 SFDVKD.

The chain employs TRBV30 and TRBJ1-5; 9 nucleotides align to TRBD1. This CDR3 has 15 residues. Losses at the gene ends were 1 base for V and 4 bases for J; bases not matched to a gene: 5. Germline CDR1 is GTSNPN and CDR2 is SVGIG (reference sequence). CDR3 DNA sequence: TGTGCCTGGAGTGCCCGGACAGGGGAGAATCAGCCCCAGCATTTT. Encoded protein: CAWSARTGENQPQHF.

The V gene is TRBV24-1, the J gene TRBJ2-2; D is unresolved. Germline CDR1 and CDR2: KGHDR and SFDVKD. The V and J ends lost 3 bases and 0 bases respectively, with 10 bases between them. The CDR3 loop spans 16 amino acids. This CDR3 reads CATSDNKGSNTGELFF. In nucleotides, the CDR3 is TGTGCCACCAGTGATAATAAGGGATCGAACACCGGGGAGCTGTTTTTT.

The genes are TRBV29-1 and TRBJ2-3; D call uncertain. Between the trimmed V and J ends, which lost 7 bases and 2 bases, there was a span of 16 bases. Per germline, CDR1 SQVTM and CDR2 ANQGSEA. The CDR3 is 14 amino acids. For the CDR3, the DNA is TGCAGCGGGGCTCCCCTATCCTACACAGATACGCAGTATTTT. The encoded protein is CSGAPLSYTDTQYF.